These 19 T cell receptor beta chains came from one sample sequenced in a study of cytomegalovirus exposure and HLA in healthy donors. This PCR relied on a set of 60 Vbeta primers and 13 Jbeta primers. The protocol was immunoSEQ multiplex PCR, while the TCRdb copy is restricted to in-frame clones and leaves out a portion. The table has roughly 170,000 clones, 75% to 85% seen once. The sample was PBMCs. The receptors come from a female donor in good health and CMV-seronegative.

This chain uses TRBV5-6 with TRBJ2-2; perhaps TRBD1 as D (6 bases). Trimming removed 4 bases from V and 5 bases from J, with 12 bases in between. The CDR3 has 14 residues. Germline V gene data show CDR1 as SGHDT and CDR2 as YYEEEE. The CDR3 nucleotides are TGTGCCAGCAGCGGTGGGGGCCGGACCGGGGAGCTGTTTTTT. Translating it yields CASSGGGRTGELFF.

A few counts support this clone. The J gene is TRBJ1-1, the V gene TRBV11-2; weak D call: TRBD1 (6 bases). With 3 bases removed from V and 3 bases from J, the gap between germline ends came to 11 bases. CDR3 length equals 14 residues. The germline V gene encodes CDR1 SGHAT and CDR2 FQNNGV. The CDR3 DNA sequence: TGTGCCAGCAGCTTCAGGGGAAGGGACACTGAAGCTTTCTTT. This translates into CASSFRGRDTEAFF.

The chain carries TRBV27 and TRBJ1-4; TRBD1 aligns across 10 bases. The CDR3 consists of 15 residues. Germline CDR1 reads MNHEY; CDR2 reads SMNVEV (reference sequence). V lost 3 bases to trimming and J lost 5 bases; unmatched junction nucleotides: 3. CDR3 region: CASSFDRGPNEKLFF. CDR3 coding DNA: TGTGCCAGCAGTTTTGACAGGGGGCCAAATGAAAAACTGTTTTTT.

This clone was observed a handful of times. The V gene is TRBV9, the J gene TRBJ2-1, with 9 bases identical to TRBD2. Germline CDR1 reads SGDLS; CDR2 reads YYNGEE. J was trimmed by 5 bases and V by 0 bases; bases with no gene match: 9. The CDR3 is 17 amino acids. The CDR3 DNA sequence: TGTGCCAGCAGCGTAGGCGGAATTAGCGGGAGAAACAATGAGCAGTTCTTC. Translated, it gives CASSVGGISGRNNEQFF.

This clone was counted at least ten times. The chain uses TRBV6-6 and TRBJ2-1, with TRBD2 matching 7 bases. CDR3 size: 15 residues. Trimming took 2 bases from V and 4 from J; bases not matched to a gene: 5. Germline lookup yields CDR1 MNHNY and CDR2 SVGAGI (reference sequence). CDR3 coding DNA: TGTGCCAGCAGTTACGAGCGGGGCTCTTACAATGAGCAGTTCTTC. As protein: CASSYERGSYNEQFF.

DNA for the CDR3: TGCGCCAGCAGCGTGGACGGTTACACTGAAGCTTTCTTT. The encoded protein is CASSVDGYTEAFF. This rearrangement joins TRBV5-1 to TRBJ1-1; no firm D call. The CDR3 has 13 residues. Trimming stripped 4 bases from V and 3 bases from J, with 10 bases between. Germline loops: CDR1 SGHRS, CDR2 YFSETQ.

The chain employs TRBV6-5 and TRBJ1-2, with TRBD1 identical over 12 bases. The CDR3 sequence is 14 residues long. CDR1 is MNHEY, CDR2 SVGAGI, per germline. J gave up 3 bases and V 6 bases, and 2 bases lay outside the gene matches. CDR3 residues: CASRRDRGHYGYTF. The CDR3 DNA follows: TGTGCCAGCAGGAGGGACAGGGGGCACTATGGCTACACCTTC.

The rearrangement uses TRBV9 and TRBJ2-3; 8 positions agree with TRBD2. Germline V gene sequence: CDR1 SGDLS, CDR2 YYNGEE. The CDR3 is 15 residues long. V gave up 4 bases and J gave up 2 bases; unmatched junction bases: 6. This chain's CDR3 is CASSTAGGYTDTQYF. In DNA form, the CDR3 reads TGTGCCAGCAGCACTGCGGGAGGCTACACAGATACGCAGTATTTT.

The rearrangement joins TRBV29-1 to TRBJ2-6; D gene unclear. This CDR3 comprises 12 residues. Trimming shortened V by 6 bases and J by 4 bases, and 7 bases separated the two germline ends. From germline, CDR1 is SQVTM and CDR2 ANQGSEA. CDR3 bases: TGCAGCGTCACTATCGGGGCCAACGTCCTGACTTTC. Protein product: CSVTIGANVLTF.

The chain recombines TRBV5-4 with TRBJ2-5; D not resolved. V was cut by 2 bases and J by 11 bases, with 19 bases left in between. CDR3 length equals 14 residues. CDR1 and CDR2 from the germline V gene are SGHNT and YYREEE (reference sequence). CDR3 nucleotide sequence: TGTGCCAGCAGCTTCCACGAGACTGTACGGCGGCAGTACTTC. Translated: CASSFHETVRRQYF.

The J gene is TRBJ2-3, the V gene TRBV19; D might be TRBD2 (6 bases). This CDR3 is 15 amino acids long. Per the germline V gene, CDR1 is LNHDA and CDR2 is SQIVND (reference sequence). The V gene lost 8 bases and the J gene lost 1 base, with 16 bases spanning the gap. The DNA of the CDR3 is TGTGCCAGTCAGTACGGGACTTCCGGCACAGATACGCAGTATTTT. Amino acids: CASQYGTSGTDTQYF.

The chain has TRBV18 and TRBJ2-7, with D possibly TRBD2 on 6 matching bases. With 3 bases removed from V and 7 bases from J, the gap between germline ends came to 13 bases. The CDR3 is 13 amino acids. The germline V gene has CDR1 KGHSH and CDR2 LQKENI. The CDR3 DNA is TGTGCCAGCTCACCGGGGACTTACTCGGAGCAGTACTTC. As protein: CASSPGTYSEQYF.

The chain links TRBV19 to TRBJ1-2; 8 positions match TRBD1. Germline loops: CDR1 LNHDA, CDR2 SQIVND (reference sequence). The CDR3 has 17 residues. V dropped 1 base and J dropped 4; count of bases not matched to a gene: 11. Here the CDR3 reads CASSIGLGQGTSYGYTF. As DNA, the CDR3 is TGTGCCAGTAGTATAGGGCTTGGACAGGGCACCAGCTATGGCTACACCTTC.

The chain employs TRBV5-5 and TRBJ2-4; D perhaps matches TRBD1 (6 bases). Germline V lookup: CDR1 SGHKS, CDR2 YYEKEE (reference sequence). The CDR3 contains 15 residues. The ends were cut back, 4 bases at V and 5 bases at J, with 16 bases in the middle. CDR3 sequence reads: CASSPQQGNQNIQYF. In DNA form, the CDR3 reads TGTGCCAGCAGCCCCCAGCAGGGGAATCAAAACATTCAGTACTTC.

This chain uses TRBV28 with TRBJ1-5, with 7 bases that match TRBD1. Trimming removed 4 bases from V and 0 bases from J; junction bases left unmatched: 12. The germline gives CDR1 MDHEN, CDR2 SYDVKM. The CDR3 runs to 18 residues. The CDR3: CASSSLRDRSYSNQPQHF. For the CDR3, the DNA is TGTGCCAGCAGTTCCCTTAGGGACAGAAGTTATAGCAATCAGCCCCAGCATTTT.

The CDR3 sequence is CASSWRSYEQYF. The CDR3, as DNA: TGTGCCAGCAGTTGGAGATCCTACGAGCAGTACTTC. J is TRBJ2-7 and V is TRBV28; D gene uncertain. Trimming removed 4 bases at V and 1 base at J, with 5 bases between. This CDR3 spans 12 amino acids. Germline loops: CDR1 MDHEN, CDR2 SYDVKM. The complete variable domain, with remaining parts taken from reference TRBV28 and TRBJ2-7, reads DVKVTQSSRYLVKRTGEKVFLECVQDMDHENMFWYRQDPGLGLRLIYFSYDVKMKEKGDIPEGYSVSREKKERFSLILESASTNQTSMYLCASSWRSYEQYFGPGTRLTVT.

The CDR3 DNA reads TGTGCCAGCAGCCGGCGGACAGGGAATCCCACAGATACGCAGTATTTT. As protein: CASSRRTGNPTDTQYF. The chain links TRBV7-9 to TRBJ2-3; 8 bases are shared with TRBD1. V trimming: 5 bases; J trimming: 2 bases; junction bases outside the gene matches: 9. Germline CDR1 reads SEHNR; CDR2 reads FQNEAQ (reference sequence). The CDR3 consists of 16 residues.

CDR3: CASSLGEQASYEQYF. For the CDR3, the DNA is TGTGCCAGCAGCTTGGGGGAACAGGCCTCCTACGAGCAGTACTTC. This chain connects TRBV5-6 to TRBJ2-7; D possibly corresponds to TRBD1 (5 bases). CDR1 SGHDT and CDR2 YYEEEE come from the germline V gene. V shed 0 bases and J shed 0 bases, with 10 bases lying between them. The CDR3 loop spans 15 amino acids. Complete variable domain (other parts from reference TRBV5-6 and TRBJ2-7): DAGVTQSPTHLIKTRGQQVTLRCSPKSGHDTVSWYQQALGQGPQFIFQYYEEEERQRGNFPDRFSGHQFPNYSSELNVNALLLGDSALYLCASSLGEQASYEQYFGPGTRLTVT.

The chain links TRBV7-7 to TRBJ2-5; TRBD1 agrees at 9 bases. Germline V gene sequence: CDR1 SSHAT, CDR2 FNYEAQ (reference sequence). Trimming took 1 base from V and 2 from J; bases not matched to a gene: 2. This CDR3 is built from 15 residues. CDR3 amino acids: CASSLVGTGQETQYF. DNA for the CDR3: TGTGCCAGCAGCTTAGTGGGGACAGGGCAAGAGACCCAGTACTTC.